At least ten counts were recorded for the clone carrying this T cell receptor beta chain. Its matching antigen is unknown. Not enrolled were patients with uncontrolled infection, other autoimmune disease, pregnancy or lactation. The investigators amplified TCR beta CDR3 regions from RNA transcripts. First-round RT-PCR targeting the TCR CDR3 was performed with the HTBI primer set. A single record per CDR3 protein comes from TCRdb applying MiXCR to the multiplex PCR reads. The repertoire includes over 150,000 distinct CDR3 sequences, approximately 16% of them detected once, and about half sits in the top ten. The data were obtained in a study of T cells in Graves' hyperthyroidism and ophthalmopathy. Findings of the study overall: In the analysis, a 13 V-J model separated ophthalmopathy from stable hyperthyroidism.

With V trimmed by 1 base and J by 5 bases, 7 bases remained unmatched. The germline CDR1 and CDR2 sequences are SGHVS and FQNEAQ. This CDR3 is 16 amino acids long. The origin of this receptor is a woman between 45 and 60 years old with Graves' hyperthyroidism. The sequenced material came from blood. The rearrangement uses TRBV7-8 and TRBJ1-4; TRBD1 aligns across 7 bases. In DNA, the CDR3 is TGTGCCAGCAGCTTAGTAGTCGACAGGGTCAATGAAAAACTGTTTTTT. Translation: CASSLVVDRVNEKLFF.